This passage covers 2 T cell receptor beta chains from one sample sequenced in a study of human T cells and chemical hapten exposure (dated by TCRdb to the early 2020s). Libraries came from RACE. TCRdb records NextSeq 500 as the sequencer. TCRdb cleaned the public reads at Q25 with fastp, built clones with MiXCR and kept in-frame beta chains. One record per CDR3 amino acid sequence lists the most common genes and DNA. Across this sample there are hundreds of thousands of distinct CDR3 sequences, with about 6.3% seen only once. The ten largest clones represent roughly 5.4% of the sample. The time point tag for this specimen amounts to: patch test 2, 6 weeks after DPC sensitization. The treatment or condition label corresponds to: therapeutic diphenylcyclopropenone sensitization with weekly scalp DPC. Material: whole blood, obtained in connection with sensitization to the hapten diphenylcyclopropenone (DPC). The receptor set was obtained from a woman between 18 and 30 years old with alopecia areata. Some clones in this sample may be carry-over from other donors' samples.

V usage is TRBV29-1 and J usage is TRBJ1-1; D gene unclear. Germline V gene lookup returns CDR1 SQVTM and CDR2 ANQGSEA. This CDR3 has 13 residues. CDR3 sequence: CSVILVVGTEAFF. CDR3 bases: TGCAGTGTAATATTGGTGGTCGGCACTGAAGCTTTCTTT. Combining the CDR3 with reference TRBV29-1 and TRBJ1-1 gives the whole variable domain SAVISQKPSRDICQRGTSLTIQCQVDSQVTMMFWYRQQPGQSLTLIATANQGSEATYESGFVIDKFPISRPNLTFSTLTVSNMSPEDSSIYLCSVILVVGTEAFFGQGTRLTVV.

Worth noting for this clonotype: This could be a read error, since a much larger clone is one nucleotide away. As DNA, the CDR3 is TGTGGGGCCCGGGGGCTGTTTTTT. Translating gives CGARGLFF. V usage is TRBV12-3 or TRBV12-4 and J usage is TRBJ2-2, with D maybe TRBD2 (5 bases). The length of the CDR3 is 8 residues.